This T cell receptor (beta chain) was captured by sequencing in a study of cytomegalovirus exposure and HLA in healthy donors. Study results and caveats: Equally common other TCR beta chains were less clonally expanded than HLA-associated ones, a later analysis found.

Regarding this clone: Its antigen is undetermined.

The PCR used 60 Vbeta and 13 Jbeta primers. Sequencing was performed with immunoSEQ multiplex PCR; in TCRdb, only in-frame clones are kept and a portion is missing. The sample consists of 150,000 or so clones, roughly four fifths of them appearing once. Losses at the gene ends were 1 base for V and 1 base for J; bases not matched to a gene: 2. The CDR3 is made up of 15 amino acids. Germline V CDR1 and CDR2: SNHLY, FYNNEI. Specimen: PBMCs. The chain has TRBV2 and TRBJ2-7, with TRBD2 identical over 9 bases. The TCR originated in a woman in her 40s in good health and CMV-seronegative. The CDR3 here is CASSEVLAGSYEQYF. DNA for the CDR3: TGTGCCAGCAGTGAAGTGCTAGCGGGATCCTACGAGCAGTACTTC.